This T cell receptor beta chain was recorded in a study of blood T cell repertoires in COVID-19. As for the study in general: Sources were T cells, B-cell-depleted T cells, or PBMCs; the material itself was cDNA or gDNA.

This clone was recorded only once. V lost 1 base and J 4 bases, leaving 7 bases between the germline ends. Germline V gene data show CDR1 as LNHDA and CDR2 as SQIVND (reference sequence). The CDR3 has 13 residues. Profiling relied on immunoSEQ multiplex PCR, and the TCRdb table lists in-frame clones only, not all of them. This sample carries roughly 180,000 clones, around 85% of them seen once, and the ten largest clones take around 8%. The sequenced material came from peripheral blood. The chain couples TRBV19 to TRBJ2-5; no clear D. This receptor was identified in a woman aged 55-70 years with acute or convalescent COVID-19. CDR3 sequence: CASSIVSGETQYF. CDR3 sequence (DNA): TGTGCCAGTAGTATAGTATCAGGAGAGACCCAGTACTTC.